The entry below gives a single TCR beta chain sequence along with its context. This record comes from a study of T cell changes during pregnancy in multiple sclerosis. Only in-frame clones appear in the TCRdb table, and some are missing; sequencing was by immunoSEQ multiplex PCR. The sample shows approximately 90,000 clones, around 94% of them seen only once. From germline, CDR1 is SEHNR and CDR2 FQNEAQ (reference sequence). There are 12 residues in the CDR3. Trimming pared 5 bases from V and 6 bases from J, leaving 8 bases between. The chain recombines TRBV7-9 with TRBJ1-5, with D hard to call. The receptor's source is a female donor with multiple sclerosis, enrolled in a pregnancy study. Source: peripheral blood, taken in the third trimester of pregnancy. CDR3 amino acids: CASSKGSQPQHF. The CDR3 region has the DNA TGTGCCAGCAGCAAAGGGAGTCAGCCCCAGCATTTT.